One sample yielded the 22 T cell receptor beta chains listed below, sequenced in a study of shared clonotypes between healthy human individuals. Libraries were prepared by immunoSEQ multiplex PCR; TCRdb keeps only in-frame clonotypes and omits some of them. The sample carries 2.3 million or so clones, 85% to 95% recorded once. Material for sequencing was naive CD4+ T cells from PBMCs. Subset noted: CD45RA+ positively selected. The receptors here all came from a young man in good health. Some clones in this sample may be carry-over from other donors' samples.

This chain joins TRBV18 and TRBJ2-3; D is possibly TRBD2 (5 bases). With 6 bases removed from V and 3 bases from J, the gap between germline ends came to 19 bases. CDR3 size: 16 residues. CDR1 and CDR2 (germline): KGHSH, LQKENI. The CDR3 DNA sequence: TGTGCCAGCTCTCGGACCCAGGTGGGAGCGACAGATACGCAGTATTTT. It codes for CASSRTQVGATDTQYF.

The J gene is TRBJ2-2, the V gene TRBV5-1; weak D call: TRBD1 (5 bases). Deletions cut 1 base from V and 4 bases from J, with 11 bases between. The CDR3 covers 15 residues. Germline V gene sequence: CDR1 SGHRS, CDR2 YFSETQ. The CDR3 reads CASSLRGRFTGELFF. Here the CDR3 DNA reads TGCGCCAGCAGCTTGAGGGGTAGATTCACCGGGGAGCTGTTTTTT.

The rearrangement links TRBV15 to TRBJ2-7, with 7 nucleotides matching TRBD1. The CDR3 consists of 14 residues. Germline CDR1 reads LNHNV; CDR2 reads YYDKDF (reference sequence). V dropped 4 bases and J dropped 9; count of bases not matched to a gene: 12. Here the CDR3 reads CATSKQQGGAWQYF. The CDR3 DNA follows: TGTGCCACCAGCAAACAACAAGGGGGCGCATGGCAGTACTTC.

V usage is TRBV10-3 and J usage is TRBJ2-1, with D perhaps matching TRBD1 or TRBD2 (5 bases each). This CDR3 has 16 residues. The V gene's germline CDR1 is ENHRY and CDR2 SYGVKD. V dropped 7 bases and J dropped 8 bases, with 24 bases sitting between them. Here the CDR3 reads CAIKESPGRLKDEQFF. CDR3 in DNA: TGTGCCATCAAAGAGAGCCCGGGACGGTTGAAGGATGAGCAGTTCTTC.

The chain joins TRBV5-4 to TRBJ2-2; 7 bases agree with TRBD1. The CDR3 consists of 15 residues. CDR1 is SGHNT, CDR2 YYREEE, per germline (reference sequence). Unmatched junction bases numbered 7, after V lost 4 bases and J lost 4 bases. The CDR3 spells CASSVDRASTGELFF. In DNA form, the CDR3 reads TGTGCCAGCAGCGTAGACAGGGCGAGCACCGGGGAGCTGTTTTTT.

The rearrangement links TRBV15 to TRBJ2-3, with 13 bases fitting TRBD2. Trimming took 5 bases from V and 5 from J; bases not matched to a gene: 4. The CDR3 is 15 amino acids. Germline loops: CDR1 LNHNV, CDR2 YYDKDF (reference sequence). CDR3 amino acids: CATSRGLAGEDTQYF. The CDR3 coding sequence is TGTGCCACCAGCCGCGGACTAGCGGGAGAAGATACGCAGTATTTT.

V is TRBV15 and J is TRBJ2-2; D tentatively reads TRBD1 or TRBD2 (5 bases each). Germline V gene lookup returns CDR1 LNHNV and CDR2 YYDKDF (reference sequence). There are 17 residues in the CDR3. Trimming cost V 3 bases and J 4 bases, with 18 bases left between them. The CDR3 DNA follows: TGTGCCACCAGCAGGGAGGCCGGGACCCGGAGCACCGGGGAGCTGTTTTTT. It codes for CATSREAGTRSTGELFF.

V is TRBV2 and J is TRBJ2-2; no clear D gene. This CDR3 region has 14 residues. The V end was cut by 0 bases, the J end by 2 bases, with 4 bases between. Looked up from germline, CDR1 is SNHLY and CDR2 is FYNNEI. The CDR3 DNA reads as TGTGCCAGCAGTGAAGCCACCAACACCGGGGAGCTGTTTTTT. It is translated as CASSEATNTGELFF.

This chain uses TRBV11-2 with TRBJ2-3; TRBD1 matches at 8 bases. This CDR3 region has 15 residues. From germline, CDR1 is SGHAT and CDR2 FQNNGV. The V segment lost 5 bases and the J segment 2 bases; nucleotides outside the gene matches: 6. The CDR3 loop reads CASSPGQGNTDTQYF. The CDR3 nucleotides are TGTGCCAGCAGCCCTGGACAGGGCAACACAGATACGCAGTATTTT.

The chain recombines TRBV28 with TRBJ1-2; D is possibly TRBD1 (5 bases). Germline values: CDR1 MDHEN, CDR2 SYDVKM. The V end lost 1 base, the J end lost 7 bases, and 13 bases lay between the germline ends. The CDR3 has 14 residues. The CDR3 DNA reads TGTGCCAGCAGTTTATTTCAGCAGGGACGTGGCTACACCTTC. This encodes CASSLFQQGRGYTF.

On this clone itself: This sample includes further DNA sequences coding for the same CDR3. The chain couples TRBV7-2 to TRBJ2-3; no firm D call. V lost 1 base and J 5 bases, leaving 4 bases between the germline ends. The CDR3 is 12 residues long. Germline V lookup: CDR1 SGHTA, CDR2 FQGNSA. CDR3 residues: CASSLGLDTQYF. The CDR3 region has the DNA TGTGCCAGCAGCTTAGGACTAGATACGCAGTATTTT.

About this clone: Other DNA sequences in the sample encode the same CDR3. V usage is TRBV28 and J usage is TRBJ2-7; 12 nucleotides line up with TRBD2. This CDR3 has 15 residues. V lost 5 bases, J lost 3 bases, and 5 bases stayed unmatched. CDR1 and CDR2 from the germline V gene are MDHEN and SYDVKM. CDR3 DNA: TGTGCCAGCAGTCCCGGACTAGCGGGACTCTACGAGCAGTACTTC. Translated: CASSPGLAGLYEQYF.

As for this clone: The sample carries other DNA sequences with the same CDR3. This chain uses TRBV2 with TRBJ2-5; D may be TRBD1 (5 bases). Looked up from germline, CDR1 is SNHLY and CDR2 is FYNNEI. The CDR3 is 14 amino acids. Trimming took off 1 base at V and 1 base at J, with 7 bases between the two ends. CDR3 amino acids: CASSEDRTQETQYF. CDR3 sequence (DNA): TGTGCCAGCAGTGAAGACAGGACCCAAGAGACCCAGTACTTC.

The genes are TRBV18 and TRBJ2-7, with 11 bases identical to TRBD2. This CDR3 has 15 amino acids. The germline CDR1 and CDR2 sequences are KGHSH and LQKENI. Losses at the gene ends were 3 bases for V and 3 bases for J; bases not matched to a gene: 4. DNA for the CDR3: TGTGCCAGCTCACCGGCCCTAGCGGGAGGCTACGAGCAGTACTTC. Translated, it gives CASSPALAGGYEQYF.

Regarding this clone: Distinct nucleotide sequences in the sample also encode this CDR3. V is TRBV7-7 and J is TRBJ2-2; unclear D gene. Trimming removed 1 base from V and 5 bases from J, with 5 bases in between. This CDR3 region has 13 residues. Germline CDR1 SSHAT, CDR2 FNYEAQ (reference sequence). DNA of the CDR3: TGTGCCAGCAGCTTAGTGCGGACCGGGGAGCTGTTTTTT. It yields the protein CASSLVRTGELFF.

This clone was recorded a few times. Here the CDR3 DNA reads TGTGCCAGCAGTTACGGGGCATCCTACGAGCAGTACTTC. Its protein product is CASSYGASYEQYF. The chain recombines TRBV25-1 with TRBJ2-7; D tentatively fits TRBD1 or TRBD2 (5 bases each). The length of the CDR3 is 13 residues. The germline CDR1 and CDR2 sequences are MGHDK and SYGVNS. V was pared by 5 bases and J by 1 base, with 9 bases between.

The chain has TRBV5-4 and TRBJ2-7; no clear D gene. Trimming pared 0 bases from V and 3 bases from J, leaving 10 bases between. There are 14 residues in the CDR3. Per the germline V gene, CDR1 is SGHNT and CDR2 is YYREEE (reference sequence). The CDR3 sequence: CASSLARESYEQYF. CDR3 nucleotide sequence: TGTGCCAGCAGCTTGGCCCGTGAGAGCTACGAGCAGTACTTC. The variable domain in full, completed from reference TRBV5-4 and TRBJ2-7, reads ETGVTQSPTHLIKTRGQQVTLRCSSQSGHNTVSWYQQALGQGPQFIFQYYREEENGRGNFPPRFSGLQFPNYSSELNVNALELDDSALYLCASSLARESYEQYFGPGTRLTVT.

This chain joins TRBV4-1 and TRBJ1-2; the D gene is possibly TRBD1 (6 bases). CDR3 length: 16 residues. The germline V and J ends were trimmed by 4 bases and 0 bases, with 15 bases remaining between them. Germline assignment: CDR1 MGHRA and CDR2 YSYEKL. For the CDR3, the DNA is TGCGCCAGCAGCCCATACTGGGACACCACTAACTATGGCTACACCTTC. It codes for CASSPYWDTTNYGYTF.

This sequence joins TRBV5-1 and TRBJ1-2; maybe TRBD1 (6 bases). This CDR3 is built from 14 residues. Trimming stripped 0 bases from V and 6 bases from J, with 12 bases between. Germline CDR1 is SGHRS and CDR2 is YFSETQ. The CDR3 spells CASSLGGTYHGYTF. In DNA form, the CDR3 reads TGCGCCAGCAGCTTGGGAGGGACATACCATGGCTACACCTTC.

The chain carries TRBV28 and TRBJ1-2; D not resolved. With 3 bases removed from V and 3 bases from J, the gap between germline ends came to 11 bases. Germline V gives CDR1 MDHEN, CDR2 SYDVKM. The CDR3 is 14 residues long. The CDR3 loop is CASSFPRSDYGYTF. The CDR3 region has the DNA TGTGCCAGCAGTTTTCCCCGCTCTGACTATGGCTACACCTTC.

The genes are TRBV28 and TRBJ1-1, with unresolved D. CDR1 is MDHEN and CDR2 is SYDVKM in the germline V gene. Trimming removed 6 bases from V and 10 bases from J, with 30 bases in between. The CDR3 is made up of 17 amino acids. The CDR3 protein is CASRDPSPTQSAELAFF. CDR3 bases: TGTGCCAGCAGAGACCCCTCCCCCACTCAAAGCGCTGAATTAGCTTTCTTT.

The V and J genes are TRBV28 and TRBJ1-1; D is unclear. Trimming took 10 bases from V and 7 from J, leaving 13 bases between them. The CDR3 is 11 residues long. Germline V gene data show CDR1 as MDHEN and CDR2 as SYDVKM. CDR3 sequence: CATTSAGEAFF. CDR3 DNA sequence: TGTGCCACCACCTCCGCCGGTGAAGCTTTCTTT.